Listed below are T cell receptor beta chains from one sample, sequenced in a study of early T cells in non-severe SARS-CoV-2 infection. A single record per CDR3 protein comes from TCRdb applying MiXCR to the 5' RACE reads. This table holds 83,000 or so distinct CDR3 sequences, 8.5% to 12% found once. The sample consisted of whole blood, taken at baseline. These receptors all stem from an adult who was a healthcare worker with PCR-confirmed SARS-CoV-2 infection or an uninfected control (not recorded which). Both conserved end residues are part of each CDR3. A D gene is named only where the DNA matches it firmly. Where a row states a size, it is once, few, many or the class of an expanded clone; other rows omit it.

NA | TRBJ2-5 | NA | TRBV28 | TGTGCCAGCAGAGAGCTCCCCGGGCCGCAGTACTTC | CASRELPGPQYF
NA | TRBJ1-1 | TRBD1 | TRBV4-2 | TGTGCCAGCAGCCACCCGGGACAGGGGGCAGACACTGAAGCTTTCTTT | CASSHPGQGADTEAFF
NA | TRBJ2-2 | NA | TRBV6-6 | TGTGCCAGCATATCGGGTTCGGGCACCGGGGAGCTGTTTTTT | CASISGSGTGELFF
NA | TRBJ2-3 | NA | TRBV5-1 | TGCGCCAGCAGCTTAGACAGTGCCACAGATACGCAGTATTTT | CASSLDSATDTQYF
few | TRBJ2-7 | TRBD1 | TRBV2 | TGTGCCAGCAGTCAGGGGGCAAGACCCTTCTACGAGCAGTACTTC | CASSQGARPFYEQYF
many | TRBJ1-6 | NA | TRBV9 | TGTGCCAGCAGCGTAAAGGGAAATAATTCACCCCTCCACTTT | CASSVKGNNSPLHF
NA | TRBJ2-1 | TRBD1 | TRBV5-1 | TGCGCCAGCAATGGTCCAGGGGGGCAGTTCTTC | CASNGPGGQFF
few | TRBJ1-2 | NA | TRBV20-1 | TGCAGCGCCACTACACCCCTCGGCCCCTATGGCTACACCTTC | CSATTPLGPYGYTF
NA | TRBJ2-7 | NA | TRBV7-2 | TGTGCCAGCAGCTTTGCGGGCTACGAGCAGTACTTC | CASSFAGYEQYF
NA | TRBJ2-5 | NA | TRBV5-1 | TGCGCCAGCGCCCGGTCGGAGCCGGGCCGAGGAGCGACCCAGTACTTC | CASARSEPGRGATQYF
NA | TRBJ2-1 | TRBD1 | TRBV28 | TGTGCCAGCACTGGGGGTACAGGGGCTTACAATGAGCAGTTCTTC | CASTGGTGAYNEQFF
NA | TRBJ2-1 | NA | TRBV11-2 | TGTGCCAGCAGCCCGCTAGGGGGAGGCTACAATGAGCAGTTCTTC | CASSPLGGGYNEQFF
many | TRBJ2-7 | NA | TRBV12-3/TRBV12-4 | TGTGCCAGCAGTTTTATTACGGGGGCAGAAGAGCAGTACTTC | CASSFITGAEEQYF
many | TRBJ2-7 | NA | TRBV20-1 | TGCAGTGCCCCGACAGAATCCCACTACGAGCAGTACTTC | CSAPTESHYEQYF
many | TRBJ2-7 | TRBD2 | TRBV10-3 | TGTGCCTCAAAAGCGGGATCCTACGAGCAGTACTTC | CASKAGSYEQYF
NA | TRBJ2-7 | NA | TRBV27 | TGTGCCAGCAGTCCGGGAGATTTTATGTACGAGCAGTACTTC | CASSPGDFMYEQYF
many | TRBJ2-3 | TRBD1 | TRBV11-2 | TGTGCCAGCAGCTTAGGAGGGACAGGGAAAGATACGCAGTATTTT | CASSLGGTGKDTQYF
NA | TRBJ2-7 | TRBD2 | TRBV5-4 | TGTGCCAGCAGCGCCGGGACTAGCGTAGCCTACGAGCAGTACTTC | CASSAGTSVAYEQYF
few | TRBJ1-1 | TRBD1 | TRBV18 | TGTGCCAGCTCACCACCGGGACAGGGGATCCTAGTCACTGAAGCTTTCTTT | CASSPPGQGILVTEAFF
NA | TRBJ2-7 | TRBD2 | TRBV7-9 | TGTGCCAGCAGCCCATCCCGAGCGGGAGGAACTGGCGAGCAGTACTTC | CASSPSRAGGTGEQYF
NA | TRBJ2-5 | NA | TRBV27 | TGTGCCAGCAGTTTCGGGGCAGGGAGGAAAGAGACCCAGTACTTC | CASSFGAGRKETQYF
NA | TRBJ2-5 | TRBD1 | TRBV4-1 | TGCGCCAGCAGCCAAGTCAGACAGGGGGGTCGTAAAGAGACCCAGTACTTC | CASSQVRQGGRKETQYF
few | TRBJ1-3 | TRBD1 | TRBV9 | TGTGCCAGCAGCGTAGGGACAGGCAGTATCTCTGGAAACACCATATATTTT | CASSVGTGSISGNTIYF
many | TRBJ2-3 | NA | TRBV11-3 | TGTGCCAGCAGCTTTATGTTCACAGATACGCAGTATTTT | CASSFMFTDTQYF
NA | TRBJ1-1 | NA | TRBV12-3/TRBV12-4 | TGTGCCAGCAGTTTAATTTGGGGGGAAGCTTTCTTT | CASSLIWGEAFF
few | TRBJ2-2 | TRBD2 | TRBV20-1 | TGCAGTGCTAACAGCGGGAGGGAGTCCGGGGAGCTGTTTTTT | CSANSGRESGELFF
NA | TRBJ2-7 | NA | TRBV7-2 | TGTGCCAGCAGCGCCACCTACGAGCAGTACTTC | CASSATYEQYF
few | TRBJ2-7 | NA | TRBV3-1 | TGTGCCAGCAGCCTCGAAGACCCTCGCTACGAGCAGTACTTC | CASSLEDPRYEQYF